This T cell receptor (beta chain) was identified in a study of CD8+ T cells in alopecia areata. Overall study results and limits: Higher clonality was seen in lesional scalp than in normal scalp, especially in alopecia totalis/universalis.

In regard to this clone: Its antigen is unknown.

Extracted from the samples, RNA was reverse transcribed into cDNA to serve as the sequencing template. Method: immunoSEQ multiplex PCR; TCRdb's copy keeps in-frame clones and lacks some. The table includes about 120,000 clones, approximately 49% detected once. Trimming took 2 bases from V and 4 from J; bases not matched to a gene: 1. Germline loops: CDR1 MGHDK, CDR2 SYGVNS. The CDR3 extends over 14 amino acids. Peripheral blood, together with lesional scalp punch biopsies, was collected from alopecia areata patients. This clonotype was sampled from a human donor with alopecia areata. The chain recombines TRBV25-1 with TRBJ2-1, with 8 bases aligning to TRBD1. The input for sequencing was CD8+ T cells sorted from blood, taken at week 0. The chain's CDR3 is CASSEGDRYNEQFF. The CDR3 DNA sequence: TGTGCCAGCAGTGAAGGGGACAGGTACAATGAGCAGTTCTTC.